The rows below give T cell receptor beta chains drawn from one sample of a study of regulatory T cells in long-lasting Graves disease. TCRdb fed the multiplex PCR reads into MiXCR, producing one record per CDR3 protein. Among about 420,000 distinct CDR3 sequences listed, 16% were seen once. This sample was also put to use in a study of T cells in Graves' hyperthyroidism and ophthalmopathy.

Sequenced here: peripheral blood mononuclear cells (PBMCs), sampled at new diagnosis, from a patient treated with antithyroid drugs. These receptors were obtained from a woman aged 18-30 years with Graves disease. CDR3s include the opening cysteine and the closing phenylalanine or tryptophan. D genes are given only for firm matches. Clone size is given for some rows only: seen once, a few or many times, or a class if the clone is expanded.

v_call,clone_size,d_call,j_call,cdr3_nt,cdr3_aa
TRBV3-1,many,TRBD2,TRBJ2-7,TGTGCCAGCAGCCAAGATTCAAGCGGGAGGGCCTACGAGCAGTACTTC,CASSQDSSGRAYEQYF
TRBV3-1,many,TRBD2,TRBJ2-1,TGTGCCAGCAGCCAAGCTAGCGGGAGCCGGGGGAACAATGAGCAGTTCTTC,CASSQASGSRGNNEQFF
TRBV6-1,many,.,TRBJ2-5,TGTGCCAGCAGTGAAGAGGGGGGGACCCAAGAGACCCAGTACTTC,CASSEEGGTQETQYF
TRBV3-1,.,.,TRBJ2-5,TGTGCCAGCAGCCAAGCCTTAGAAGAGACCCAGTACTTC,CASSQALEETQYF
TRBV28,.,TRBD1,TRBJ2-1,TGTGCCAGCAGTTTTGATGGTGCGGGGCAGGGGGCACGCCCCGAGATCGATGAGCAGTTCTTC,CASSFDGAGQGARPEIDEQFF
TRBV28,many,TRBD2,TRBJ2-7,TGTGCCTGGGGGGGAGGGCCCGACGAGCAGTACTTC,CAWGGGPDEQYF
TRBV2,many,.,TRBJ2-1,TGTGCCAGCAGTGAAGGACTGTACAATGAGCAGTTCTTC,CASSEGLYNEQFF
TRBV20-1,many,.,TRBJ2-7,TGCAGTGCTAGAGATTATCAGAATACTCACTACGAGCAGTACTTC,CSARDYQNTHYEQYF
TRBV29-1,few,.,TRBJ1-5,TGCAGCGTGGGCCAGGGAAATCAGCCCCAGCATTTT,CSVGQGNQPQHF
TRBV5-1,many,.,TRBJ2-2,TGCGCCAGCAGCGACCTAGCCGGGGAGCTGTTTTTT,CASSDLAGELFF
TRBV15,many,.,TRBJ2-1,TGTGCCACCAGCAGAGATCTCCGGCTCGGGACCAATCGCTACAATGAGCAGTTCTTC,CATSRDLRLGTNRYNEQFF
TRBV6-1,many,.,TRBJ2-5,TGTGCCAGCGTCCGGGACCGCGTATTTGAGACCCAGTACTTC,CASVRDRVFETQYF
TRBV10-3,many,TRBD2,TRBJ2-7,TGTGCCATCAATGGGGCTAGCGGGAGATCCTACGAGCAGTACTTC,CAINGASGRSYEQYF
TRBV6-1,.,.,TRBJ2-4,TGTGCCAGCAGTGAAAATTGGGGACAACTAGCCAAAAACATTCAGTACTTC,CASSENWGQLAKNIQYF
TRBV11-2,many,.,TRBJ1-1,TGTGCCAGCAGCTTAGGCAAGATTAACACTGAAGCTTTCTTT,CASSLGKINTEAFF
TRBV3-1,few,.,TRBJ1-6,TGTGCCAGCAGCTACCCTCTTGGCACCGGACATAATTCACCCCTCCACTTT,CASSYPLGTGHNSPLHF
TRBV4-1,many,TRBD2,TRBJ2-5,TGCGCCAGCAGCCAAGCCGGGAGGGCCGTTGAGACCCAGTACTTC,CASSQAGRAVETQYF
TRBV18,many,TRBD1,TRBJ1-2,TGTGCCAGCTCACCTGACAGGGGGCTGTATGGCTACACCTTC,CASSPDRGLYGYTF
TRBV2,many,.,TRBJ2-7,TGTGCCAGCAGCGTCTACGAGCAGTACTTC,CASSVYEQYF
TRBV5-6,many,.,TRBJ2-3,TGTGCCAGCAGCTTGAGGTTGGGGGCGGGAGATACGCAGTATTTT,CASSLRLGAGDTQYF
TRBV27,many,.,TRBJ2-7,TGTGCCAGCAGTTCCCTCAGGGGAGCGTCTTACGAGCAGTACTTC,CASSSLRGASYEQYF
TRBV4-1,many,.,TRBJ1-1,TGCGCCAGCAGCCAAGTCGGCACTGAAGCTTTCTTT,CASSQVGTEAFF
TRBV27,many,TRBD2,TRBJ2-1,TGTGCCAGCAGTCCCACAGGGACTAGCGGGATTCAGCAGTTCTTC,CASSPTGTSGIQQFF
TRBV20-1,few,TRBD2,TRBJ2-1,TGCAGTGCTAGAGATCTAGCGGAAATTCCCTACAATGAGCAGTTCTTC,CSARDLAEIPYNEQFF
TRBV6-1,many,.,TRBJ2-7,TGTGCCAGCAGCCTAAATAGCCGTTATCCTGAGCAGTACTTC,CASSLNSRYPEQYF
TRBV28,many,.,TRBJ1-2,TGTGCCAGCAGTTTTGGGCAGGGGCGAGGCTACACCTTC,CASSFGQGRGYTF
TRBV3-1,many,TRBD2,TRBJ2-1,TGTGCCAGCAGCCAAGAAGCGGGAGTCGGCGATGAGCAGTTCTTC,CASSQEAGVGDEQFF
TRBV7-8,many,.,TRBJ2-5,TGTGCCAGCAGCTTAGATTCCAGGGAGCAAGAGACCCAGTACTTC,CASSLDSREQETQYF
TRBV25-1,few,.,TRBJ2-1,TGTGCCAGCAGTGAAGGGTTAGGGTTTTCCAATCGAAGGCAGTTCTTC,CASSEGLGFSNRRQFF
TRBV10-3,few,TRBD2,TRBJ2-7,TGTGCCATCGCTAGCGGGAGGGGGGCTCGGGAGCAGTACTTC,CAIASGRGAREQYF
TRBV18,many,.,TRBJ2-7,TGTGCCAGCTCACCAAAGTCAGTATCCTACGAGCAGTACTTC,CASSPKSVSYEQYF
TRBV7-7,.,.,TRBJ2-5,TGTGCTAGCAGCTTATTACTCTCTGGGGAGACCCAGTACTTC,CASSLLLSGETQYF
TRBV19,few,.,TRBJ2-1,TGTGCCAGTAGTTTACTCGGCCTAGGGTCCAATGAGCAGTTCTTC,CASSLLGLGSNEQFF
TRBV7-9,few,TRBD2,TRBJ2-2,TGTGCCAGCAGCCCAATTAGCGGGAGGGCGGCCGGGGAGCTGTTTTTT,CASSPISGRAAGELFF
TRBV9,.,.,TRBJ1-4,TGTGCCAGCAGCGTGTCCACTAAGGGCGAAAAACTGTTTTTT,CASSVSTKGEKLFF
TRBV9,.,.,TRBJ1-5,TGTGCCAGCAGCGTAGACAATGGTCGTCAGCCCCAGCATTTT,CASSVDNGRQPQHF
TRBV12-3/TRBV12-4,few,TRBD1,TRBJ1-1,TGTGCCAGCAGTTACAGGGGGGCGGTGACTGAAGCTTTCTTT,CASSYRGAVTEAFF
TRBV29-1,few,.,TRBJ2-4,TGCAGCGTTGAAGATCTCAGTCTCGGCAAAAACATTCAGTACTTC,CSVEDLSLGKNIQYF
TRBV12-3/TRBV12-4,many,TRBD1,TRBJ2-7,TGTGCCAGCAGCAACAGGGGCTACGAGCAGTACTTC,CASSNRGYEQYF
TRBV6-1,many,.,TRBJ2-5,TGTGCCAGCAGCCCGGGCCCCCAAGAGACCCAGTACTTC,CASSPGPQETQYF
TRBV28,many,.,TRBJ1-2,TGTGCCAGCAGTATAGGCCCTGCTGGCTATGGCTACACCTTC,CASSIGPAGYGYTF
TRBV5-8,.,.,TRBJ2-5,TGTGCCAGCAGCTTGTATCTGGGGGGATCCCCAAATGGGACCCAGTACTTC,CASSLYLGGSPNGTQYF